The rows below give T cell receptor beta chains drawn from one sample of a study of blood T cell repertoires in COVID-19. The repertoire was sequenced with immunoSEQ multiplex PCR; TCRdb's copy has only in-frame clones and lacks some. This table has roughly 300,000 clones, roughly nine tenths appearing once. The sequenced sample consisted of PBMCs or T cells enriched from blood (not recorded which). These receptors were obtained from a woman aged 25 to 39 who had recovered from COVID-19. Each CDR3 is given with its conserved first and last residue. A D gene is named only where the DNA matches it firmly. Rows may omit the clone size; those that give it use once, few, many or a size class.

size	J	D	V	CDR3	DNA
NA	TRBJ1-3	NA	TRBV5-6	CASRRIEGSLSGNTIYF	TGTGCCAGCAGGAGAATCGAGGGCAGCCTCTCTGGAAACACCATATATTTT
NA	TRBJ1-2	NA	TRBV11-2	CASSLGTAFYGYTF	TGTGCCAGCAGCTTAGGGACAGCGTTCTATGGCTACACCTTC
once	TRBJ1-1	NA	TRBV30	CAWSKSGRFGFF	TGTGCCTGGAGTAAATCCGGGAGATTCGGTTTCTTT
NA	TRBJ1-6	TRBD1	TRBV28	CASLGTGPYNSPLHF	TGTGCCAGCCTCGGGACAGGCCCCTATAATTCACCCCTCCACTTT
NA	TRBJ2-7	NA	TRBV5-1	CASSSGLAGEQYF	TGCGCCAGCAGCTCGGGACTGGCCGGGGAGCAGTACTTC
NA	TRBJ2-3	TRBD1	TRBV7-6	CASSLGTGATDTQYF	TGTGCCAGCAGCTTGGGGACAGGGGCTACAGATACGCAGTATTTT
NA	TRBJ2-7	NA	TRBV7-2	CASSLAGGPEQYF	TGTGCCAGCAGCTTAGCGGGGGGGCCCGAGCAGTACTTC
NA	TRBJ2-3	NA	TRBV12-3/TRBV12-4	CASSFEDTQYF	TGTGCCAGCAGTTTTGAGGATACGCAGTATTTT
NA	TRBJ1-5	NA	TRBV9	CASSADSTSNQPQHF	TGTGCCAGCAGCGCGGACTCTACTAGCAATCAGCCCCAGCATTTT
NA	TRBJ1-1	NA	TRBV5-1	CASSLETGLNTEAFF	TGCGCCAGCAGCTTAGAGACAGGCCTGAACACTGAAGCTTTCTTT
NA	TRBJ1-4	TRBD1	TRBV6-1	CASSDETGVVWEKLFF	TGTGCCAGCAGTGACGAAACAGGGGTTGTGTGGGAAAAACTGTTTTTT
NA	TRBJ1-6	NA	TRBV28	CASSLTGDNSPLHF	TGTGCCAGCAGCCTTACAGGAGATAATTCACCCCTCCACTTT